The text below deals with one TCR beta chain. The PCR contained 60 Vbeta and 13 Jbeta primers. TCRdb's table, derived via immunoSEQ multiplex PCR, lists solely in-frame clones and lacks some. Of about 170,000 clones listed, around 73% are singletons. With 0 bases clipped from V and 4 bases from J, the junction kept 10 bases outside the gene matches. The germline CDR1 and CDR2 sequences are MGHRA and YSYEKL. The CDR3 is 18 residues long. The sample originates from a study of cytomegalovirus exposure and HLA in healthy donors. The chain links TRBV4-1 to TRBJ2-3; TRBD2 agrees at 10 bases. Sequenced input: PBMCs. The origin of this receptor is a woman younger than 30 in good health and CMV-seropositive. CDR3 amino acids: CASSQDKWTSGVSDTQYF. The CDR3 DNA is TGCGCCAGCAGCCAAGATAAATGGACTAGCGGAGTCTCAGATACGCAGTATTTT.